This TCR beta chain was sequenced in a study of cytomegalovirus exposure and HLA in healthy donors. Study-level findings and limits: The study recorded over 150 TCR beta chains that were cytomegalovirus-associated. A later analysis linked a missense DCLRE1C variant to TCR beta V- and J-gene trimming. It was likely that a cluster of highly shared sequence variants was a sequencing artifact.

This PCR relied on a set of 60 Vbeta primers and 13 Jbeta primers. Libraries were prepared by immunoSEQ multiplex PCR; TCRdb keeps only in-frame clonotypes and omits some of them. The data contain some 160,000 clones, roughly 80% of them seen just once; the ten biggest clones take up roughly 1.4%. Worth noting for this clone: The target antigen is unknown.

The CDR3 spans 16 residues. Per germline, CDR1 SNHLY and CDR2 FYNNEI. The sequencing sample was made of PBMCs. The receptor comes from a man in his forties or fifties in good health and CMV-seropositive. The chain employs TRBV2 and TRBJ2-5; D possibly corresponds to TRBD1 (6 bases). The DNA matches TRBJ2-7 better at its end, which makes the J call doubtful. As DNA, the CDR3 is TGTGCCAGCAGTGAAGCGGGTCTGGACAGTGGTTACGAGCAGTACTTC. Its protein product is CASSEAGLDSGYEQYF.